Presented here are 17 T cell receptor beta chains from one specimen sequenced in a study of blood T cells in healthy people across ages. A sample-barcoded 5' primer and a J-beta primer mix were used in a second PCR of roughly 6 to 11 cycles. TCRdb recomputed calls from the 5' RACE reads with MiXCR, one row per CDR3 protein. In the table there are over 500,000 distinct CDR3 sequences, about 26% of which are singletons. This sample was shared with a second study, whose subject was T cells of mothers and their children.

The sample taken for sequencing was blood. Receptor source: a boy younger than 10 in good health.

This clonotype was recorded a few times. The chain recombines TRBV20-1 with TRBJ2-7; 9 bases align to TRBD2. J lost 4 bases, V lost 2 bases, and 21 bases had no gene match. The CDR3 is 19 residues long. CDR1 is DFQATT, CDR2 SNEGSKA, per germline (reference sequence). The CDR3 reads CSARKGARLADGEGYEQYF. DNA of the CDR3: TGCAGTGCTAGAAAGGGGGCACGACTAGCGGACGGAGAAGGGTACGAGCAGTACTTC.

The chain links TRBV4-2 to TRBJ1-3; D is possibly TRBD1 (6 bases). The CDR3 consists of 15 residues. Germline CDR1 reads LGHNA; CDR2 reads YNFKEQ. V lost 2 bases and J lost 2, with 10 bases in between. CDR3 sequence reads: CASSQTGQPGNTIYF. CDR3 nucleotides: TGTGCCAGCAGCCAAACCGGACAGCCTGGAAACACCATATATTTT.

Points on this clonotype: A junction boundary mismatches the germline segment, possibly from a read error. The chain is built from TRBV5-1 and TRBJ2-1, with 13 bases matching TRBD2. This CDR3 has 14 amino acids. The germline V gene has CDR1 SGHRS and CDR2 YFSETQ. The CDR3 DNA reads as TGCGCCAGCAGCTTAACTAGCGGGAGGGCCAGGAATTCCTTC. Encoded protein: CASSLTSGRARNSF.

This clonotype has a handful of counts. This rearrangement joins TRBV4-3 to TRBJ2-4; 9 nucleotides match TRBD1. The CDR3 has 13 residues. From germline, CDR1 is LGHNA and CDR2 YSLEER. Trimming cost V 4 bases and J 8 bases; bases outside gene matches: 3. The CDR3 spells CASSPRQGDIQYF. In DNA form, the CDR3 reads TGCGCCAGCAGCCCCCGACAGGGGGACATTCAGTACTTC.

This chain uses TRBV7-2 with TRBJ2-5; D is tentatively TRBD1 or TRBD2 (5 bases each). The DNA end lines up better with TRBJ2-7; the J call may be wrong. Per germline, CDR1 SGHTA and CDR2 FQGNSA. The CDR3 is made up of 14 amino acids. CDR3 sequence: CASSPARGGYEQYF. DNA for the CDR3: TGTGCCAGCAGCCCGGCGAGGGGTGGATACGAGCAGTACTTC.

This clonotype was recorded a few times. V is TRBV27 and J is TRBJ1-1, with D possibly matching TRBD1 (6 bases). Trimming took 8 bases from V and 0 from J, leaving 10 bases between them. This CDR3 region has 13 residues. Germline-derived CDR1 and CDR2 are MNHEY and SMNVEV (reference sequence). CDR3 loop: CASGRGLNTEAFF. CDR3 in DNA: TGTGCCAGCGGGCGGGGGCTGAACACTGAAGCTTTCTTT.

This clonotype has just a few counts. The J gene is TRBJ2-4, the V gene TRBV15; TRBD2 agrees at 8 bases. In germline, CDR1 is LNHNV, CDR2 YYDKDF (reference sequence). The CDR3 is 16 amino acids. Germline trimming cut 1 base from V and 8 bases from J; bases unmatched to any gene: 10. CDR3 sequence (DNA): TGTGCCACCAGCAGAGGGAACGGGGGGGCGTGGGACATTCAGTACTTC. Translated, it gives CATSRGNGGAWDIQYF.

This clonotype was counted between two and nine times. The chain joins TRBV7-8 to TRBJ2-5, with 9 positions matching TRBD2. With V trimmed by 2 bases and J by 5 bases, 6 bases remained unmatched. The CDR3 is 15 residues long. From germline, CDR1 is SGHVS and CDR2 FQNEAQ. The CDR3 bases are TGTGCCAGCAGCTTATCGGCGGGAGGGCTGGAGACCCAGTACTTC. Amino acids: CASSLSAGGLETQYF.

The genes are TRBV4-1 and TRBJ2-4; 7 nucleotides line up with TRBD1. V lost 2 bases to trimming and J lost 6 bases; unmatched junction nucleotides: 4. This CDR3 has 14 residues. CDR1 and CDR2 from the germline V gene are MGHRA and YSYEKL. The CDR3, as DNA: TGCGCCAGCAGCCAACCCCGACAGGGAAACATTCAGTACTTC. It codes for CASSQPRQGNIQYF.

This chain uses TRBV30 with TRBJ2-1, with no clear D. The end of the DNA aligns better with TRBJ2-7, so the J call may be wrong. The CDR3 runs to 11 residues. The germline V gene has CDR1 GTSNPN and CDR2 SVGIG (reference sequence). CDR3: CAWARKHEQYF. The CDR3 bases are TGTGCCTGGGCCAGGAAGCACGAGCAGTACTTC.

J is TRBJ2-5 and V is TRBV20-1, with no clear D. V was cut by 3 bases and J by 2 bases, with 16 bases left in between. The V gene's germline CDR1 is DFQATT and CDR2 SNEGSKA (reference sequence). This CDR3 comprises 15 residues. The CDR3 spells CSASGQPGRQETQYF. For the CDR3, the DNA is TGCAGTGCTAGTGGTCAGCCTGGAAGGCAAGAGACCCAGTACTTC.

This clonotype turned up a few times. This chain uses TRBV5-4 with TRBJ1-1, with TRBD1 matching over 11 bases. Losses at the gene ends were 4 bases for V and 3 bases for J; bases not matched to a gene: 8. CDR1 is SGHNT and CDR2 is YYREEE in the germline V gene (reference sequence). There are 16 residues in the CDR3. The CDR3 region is CASSPGTGGRHTEAFF. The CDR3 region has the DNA TGTGCCAGCAGCCCGGGGACAGGGGGTAGGCACACTGAAGCTTTCTTT.

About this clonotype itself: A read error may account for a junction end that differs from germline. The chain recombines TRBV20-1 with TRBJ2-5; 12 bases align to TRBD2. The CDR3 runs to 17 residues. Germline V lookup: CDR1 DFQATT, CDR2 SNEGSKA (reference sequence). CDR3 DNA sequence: TGCAGTGCTGGAGATGGCACTAGCGGGGGGATTTCGGAGACCCAGTACTTC. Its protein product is CSAGDGTSGGISETQYF.

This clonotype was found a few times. The CDR3 here is CASSFSTGGPGYTF. As DNA, the CDR3 is TGTGCCAGCAGTTTTTCGACCGGCGGACCCGGCTACACCTTC. The V and J genes are TRBV6-2 or TRBV6-3 and TRBJ1-2; D not certain. Germline CDR1 MNHEY, CDR2 SVGEGT. Trimming took off 4 bases at V and 8 bases at J, with 17 bases between the two ends. The CDR3 consists of 14 residues.

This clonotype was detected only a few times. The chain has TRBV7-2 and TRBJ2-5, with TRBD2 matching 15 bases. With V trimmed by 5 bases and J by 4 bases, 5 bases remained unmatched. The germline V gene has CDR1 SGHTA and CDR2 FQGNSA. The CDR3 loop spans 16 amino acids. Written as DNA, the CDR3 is TGTGCCAGCAGCGTCGGACTAGCGGGGGGGCGAGAGACCCAGTACTTC. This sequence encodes CASSVGLAGGRETQYF.

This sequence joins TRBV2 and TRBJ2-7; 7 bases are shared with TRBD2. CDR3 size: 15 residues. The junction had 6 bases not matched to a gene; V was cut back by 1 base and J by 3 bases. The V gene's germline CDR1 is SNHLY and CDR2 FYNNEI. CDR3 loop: CASSEGGAGVYEQYF. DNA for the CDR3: TGTGCCAGCAGTGAAGGGGGTGCGGGGGTCTACGAGCAGTACTTC.

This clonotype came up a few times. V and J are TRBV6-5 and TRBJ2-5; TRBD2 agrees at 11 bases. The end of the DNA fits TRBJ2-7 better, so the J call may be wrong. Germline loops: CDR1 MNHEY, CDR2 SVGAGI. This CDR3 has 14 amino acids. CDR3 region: CASSSLAGAYEQYF. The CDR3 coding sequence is TGTGCCAGCAGTTCACTAGCGGGAGCCTACGAGCAGTACTTC.